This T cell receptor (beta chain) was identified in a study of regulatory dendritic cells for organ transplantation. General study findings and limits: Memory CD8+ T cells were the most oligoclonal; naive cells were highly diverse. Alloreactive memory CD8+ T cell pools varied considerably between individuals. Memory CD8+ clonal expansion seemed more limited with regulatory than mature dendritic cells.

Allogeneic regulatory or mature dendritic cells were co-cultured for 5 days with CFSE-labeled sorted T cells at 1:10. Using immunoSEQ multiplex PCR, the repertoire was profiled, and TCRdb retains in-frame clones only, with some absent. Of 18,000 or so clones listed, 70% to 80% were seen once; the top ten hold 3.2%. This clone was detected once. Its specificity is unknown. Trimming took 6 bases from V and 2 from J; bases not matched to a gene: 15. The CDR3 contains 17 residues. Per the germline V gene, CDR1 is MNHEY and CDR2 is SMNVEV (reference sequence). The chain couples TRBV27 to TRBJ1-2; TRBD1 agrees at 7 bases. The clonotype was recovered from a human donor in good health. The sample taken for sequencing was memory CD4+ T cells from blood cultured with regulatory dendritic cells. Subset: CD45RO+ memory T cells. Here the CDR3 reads CASSLYPPGTVNYGYTF. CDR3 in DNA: TGTGCCAGCAGCCTGTACCCCCCCGGGACAGTCAACTATGGCTACACCTTC.